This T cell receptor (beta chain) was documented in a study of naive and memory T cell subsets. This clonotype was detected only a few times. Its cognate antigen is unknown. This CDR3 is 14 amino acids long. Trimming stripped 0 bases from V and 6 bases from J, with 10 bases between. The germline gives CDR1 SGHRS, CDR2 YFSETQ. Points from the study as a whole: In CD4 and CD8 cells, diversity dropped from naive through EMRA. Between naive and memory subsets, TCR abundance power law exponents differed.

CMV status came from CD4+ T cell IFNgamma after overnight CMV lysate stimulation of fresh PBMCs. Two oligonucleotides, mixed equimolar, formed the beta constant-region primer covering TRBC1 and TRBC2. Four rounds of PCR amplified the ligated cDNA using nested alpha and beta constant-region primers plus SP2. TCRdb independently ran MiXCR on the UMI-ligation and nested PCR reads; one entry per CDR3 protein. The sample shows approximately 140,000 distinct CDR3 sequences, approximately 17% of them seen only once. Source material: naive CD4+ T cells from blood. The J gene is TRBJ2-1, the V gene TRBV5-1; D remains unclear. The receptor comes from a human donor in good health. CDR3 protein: CASSLGTDPNEQFF. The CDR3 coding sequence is TGCGCCAGCAGCTTGGGGACGGACCCCAATGAGCAGTTCTTC.